The clone carrying this T cell receptor (beta chain) was observed many times. This specimen belongs to a study of T cells in Graves' hyperthyroidism and ophthalmopathy. What was amplified from RNA transcripts were TCR beta CDR3 regions. The HTBI set primed first-round TCR CDR3 RT-PCR. TCRdb recomputed calls from the multiplex PCR reads with MiXCR, one row per CDR3 protein. Of about 740,000 distinct CDR3 sequences listed, approximately 14% are singletons. Thyroid ultrasound, orbital computed tomography, clinical symptoms, and serum thyroxine and TRAb underpinned diagnoses. This sample holds PBMCs from about 10 ml fresh peripheral blood. The CDR3 has 16 residues. V lost 4 bases to trimming and J lost 3 bases; unmatched junction nucleotides: 9. Germline V gene data show CDR1 as MNHEY and CDR2 as SMNVEV (reference sequence).

This TCR was recovered from a woman in her late teens or twenties with Graves' hyperthyroidism. The V gene is TRBV27, the J gene TRBJ2-3; TRBD2 matches 8 bases. Input material: blood. CDR3 nucleotide sequence: TGTGCCAGCAGTTCCTTGGGTAGCGGGAAAACAGATACGCAGTATTTT. Its protein product is CASSSLGSGKTDTQYF.